The 20 T cell receptor beta chains below were found in one sample sequenced in a study of T cells after yellow fever vaccination. TCRdb recomputed calls from the 5' RACE reads with MiXCR, one row per CDR3 protein. The sample has nearly 350,000 distinct CDR3 sequences, roughly 8.6% seen once. This material consisted of PBMCs, taken approximately 47 days after the first yellow fever vaccination. These receptors were taken from a man younger than 30 who received the YFV17D yellow fever vaccine.

This clonotype was detected a few times. This rearrangement joins TRBV4-1 to TRBJ1-1; D may be TRBD1 (6 bases). The germline V gene has CDR1 MGHRA and CDR2 YSYEKL. V dropped 3 bases and J dropped 0 bases, with 14 bases sitting between them. The CDR3 covers 16 residues. This CDR3 reads CASSQLIGTMNTEAFF. CDR3 nucleotide sequence: TGCGCCAGCAGCCAGCTCATCGGGACAATGAACACTGAAGCTTTCTTT.

The genes are TRBV4-3 and TRBJ2-6; D not resolved. The V end lost 3 bases, the J end lost 2 bases, and 2 bases lay between the germline ends. The CDR3 has 13 residues. CDR1 is LGHNA and CDR2 is YSLEER in the germline V gene. CDR3 sequence (DNA): TGCGCCAGCAGCCACCCTGGGGCCAACGTCCTGACTTTC. Residues: CASSHPGANVLTF.

This CDR3 reads CASSMTSGGAYYADTQYF. CDR3 nucleotide sequence: TGTGCCAGTAGCATGACTAGCGGGGGGGCCTATTATGCAGATACGCAGTATTTT. This chain connects TRBV19 to TRBJ2-3, with 14 bases that match TRBD2. Germline trimming cut 6 bases from V and 4 bases from J; bases unmatched to any gene: 12. Germline V lookup: CDR1 LNHDA, CDR2 SQIVND (reference sequence). The CDR3 spans 18 residues.

The chain uses TRBV28 and TRBJ2-3; maybe TRBD2 (6 bases). Between the trimmed V and J ends, which lost 4 bases and 4 bases, there was a span of 15 bases. Germline V gives CDR1 MDHEN, CDR2 SYDVKM. CDR3 size: 15 residues. DNA for the CDR3: TGTGCCAGCAGTTATTTATTAGGCGGGGCAGATACGCAGTATTTT. Translating it yields CASSYLLGGADTQYF.

The chain employs TRBV11-2 and TRBJ1-1, with D unclear. The germline gives CDR1 SGHAT, CDR2 FQNNGV. The CDR3 runs to 14 residues. V shed 5 bases and J shed 1 base, with 11 bases lying between them. The CDR3 region is CASSPGRGNTEAFF. CDR3 DNA: TGTGCCAGCAGCCCGGGCCGTGGGAACACTGAAGCTTTCTTT.

This clonotype appeared a few times. The V gene is TRBV2, the J gene TRBJ2-3, with D possibly TRBD2 on 5 matching bases. The CDR3 loop spans 13 amino acids. Germline V CDR1 and CDR2: SNHLY, FYNNEI. V lost 7 bases and J 0 bases, leaving 8 bases between the germline ends. The CDR3: CASMRASTDTQYF. CDR3 nucleotide sequence: TGTGCCAGCATGCGGGCTAGCACAGATACGCAGTATTTT.

The rearrangement links TRBV27 to TRBJ1-1; no firm D call. Germline CDR1 reads MNHEY; CDR2 reads SMNVEV (reference sequence). The length of the CDR3 is 16 residues. Trimming pared 3 bases from V and 1 base from J, leaving 15 bases between. Written as DNA, the CDR3 is TGTGCCAGCAGTTTGAGGTCTCCTGAGCGGAACACTGAAGCTTTCTTT. As protein: CASSLRSPERNTEAFF.

This rearrangement joins TRBV1 to TRBJ1-2. TRBV1 is tagged as a pseudogene. The CDR3 sequence is 16 residues long. The CDR3: CTSSLHSDSHSYGYTF. The CDR3 nucleotides are TGCACCAGCAGCCTTCACTCGGACTCCCATTCCTATGGCTACACCTTC.

V gene TRBV30 combines with J gene TRBJ2-3; D unclear. Trimming took off 0 bases at V and 4 bases at J, with 5 bases between the two ends. This CDR3 comprises 12 residues. From germline, CDR1 is GTSNPN and CDR2 SVGIG (reference sequence). CDR3 sequence: CAWSVQSDTQYF. The CDR3 DNA reads as TGTGCCTGGAGTGTACAGTCAGATACGCAGTATTTT.

The table lists this clonotype with a few counts. The chain has TRBV7-2 and TRBJ1-2; no reliable D call. V was pared by 5 bases and J by 0 bases, with 13 bases between. CDR1 is SGHTA and CDR2 is FQGNSA in the germline V gene. The CDR3 runs to 15 residues. The CDR3 sequence is CASSPLAGSNYGYTF. The CDR3 bases are TGTGCCAGCAGCCCACTCGCGGGGTCTAACTATGGCTACACCTTC.

This chain links TRBV20-1 with TRBJ2-7; 13 nucleotides align to TRBD2. Looked up from germline, CDR1 is DFQATT and CDR2 is SNEGSKA (reference sequence). The CDR3 runs 17 residues. Trimming cost V 5 bases and J 6 bases; bases outside gene matches: 16. This CDR3 reads CSAGRTSGGQTALEQYV. The CDR3 coding sequence is TGCAGTGCTGGTCGGACTAGCGGGGGCCAGACGGCCCTCGAGCAGTACGTC.

The rearrangement links TRBV7-2 to TRBJ2-1; 7 bases are shared with TRBD2. This CDR3 comprises 13 residues. J lost 10 bases, V lost 5 bases, and 8 bases had no gene match. Germline-derived CDR1 and CDR2 are SGHTA and FQGNSA. Here the CDR3 DNA reads TGTGCCAGCAGCCACTCGTGGGAGGGGGAGCAGTTCTTC. It encodes CASSHSWEGEQFF.

The chain combines TRBV7-8 with TRBJ1-2, with D possibly being TRBD1 (6 bases). The germline gives CDR1 SGHVS, CDR2 FQNEAQ. Deletions cut 2 bases from V and 6 bases from J, with 10 bases between. The CDR3 has 13 residues. This CDR3 reads CASSLQGTNGYTF. The CDR3 nucleotides read TGTGCCAGCAGCTTACAGGGGACTAATGGCTACACCTTC. Full variable domain (outside the CDR3, taken from reference TRBV7-8 and TRBJ1-2): GAGVSQSPRYKVAKRGQDVALRCDPISGHVSLFWYQQALGQGPEFLTYFQNEAQLDKSGLPSDRFFAERPEGSVSTLKIQRTQQEDSAVYLCASSLQGTNGYTFGSGTRLTVV.

This clonotype was counted a few times. This chain uses TRBV5-6 with TRBJ1-6; D call uncertain. Germline V lookup: CDR1 SGHDT, CDR2 YYEEEE. The V end was cut by 2 bases, the J end by 6 bases, with 3 bases between. This CDR3 spans 12 amino acids. Written as DNA, the CDR3 is TGTGCCAGCAGCTTTCCTAATTCACCCCTCCACTTT. This encodes CASSFPNSPLHF.

This clonotype has ten or more counts. The V gene is TRBV5-4, the J gene TRBJ2-5; D might be TRBD2 (6 bases). Trimming took off 4 bases at V and 4 bases at J, with 11 bases between the two ends. Germline V gene lookup returns CDR1 SGHNT and CDR2 YYREEE (reference sequence). The CDR3 totals 13 residues. CDR3 DNA: TGTGCCAGCAGCCCACGGGGGTCAGAGACCCAGTACTTC. This gives the protein CASSPRGSETQYF.

The gene calls are TRBV5-1 and TRBJ1-1; D ambiguous. Germline CDR1 and CDR2: SGHRS and YFSETQ. Trimming shortened V by 5 bases and J by 2 bases, and 19 bases separated the two germline ends. CDR3 length: 16 amino acids. Written as DNA, the CDR3 is TGCGCCAGCAGGGCTCCGTTTAGAGGGAGCAACACTGAAGCTTTCTTT. Residues: CASRAPFRGSNTEAFF.

This clonotype was counted many times. V gene TRBV20-1 combines with J gene TRBJ1-5; 8 nucleotides line up with TRBD1. Germline V gene lookup returns CDR1 DFQATT and CDR2 SNEGSKA (reference sequence). Trimming at V came to 0 bases and at J to 2 bases, leaving 0 bases not matched to a gene. The CDR3 totals 14 residues. CDR3 DNA: TGCAGTGCTAGAGAGGACAGGGGCAATCAGCCCCAGCATTTT. It is translated as CSAREDRGNQPQHF.

This chain uses TRBV4-3 with TRBJ2-2, with D uncertain. The CDR3 is 14 residues long. Trimming stripped 4 bases from V and 3 bases from J, with 9 bases between. CDR1 and CDR2 (germline): LGHNA, YSLEER. The CDR3 nucleotides read TGCGCCAGCAGCCCCCTTAGCTACACCGGGGAGCTGTTTTTT. It specifies CASSPLSYTGELFF.

The rearrangement joins TRBV15 to TRBJ1-5, with a weak D call TRBD1 (6 bases). Trimming left V 5 bases short and J 9 bases short, with 14 bases between. The germline CDR1 and CDR2 sequences are LNHNV and YYDKDF (reference sequence). The CDR3 has 13 residues. This CDR3 is CATSDGGLGPQHF. CDR3 bases: TGTGCCACCAGCGATGGGGGGCTGGGGCCCCAGCATTTT.

This clonotype was recorded a few times. The chain has TRBV28 and TRBJ2-7, with 7 bases aligning to TRBD1. Germline loops: CDR1 MDHEN, CDR2 SYDVKM. This CDR3 is 13 amino acids long. Unmatched junction bases numbered 4, after V lost 6 bases and J lost 2 bases. CDR3: CASRRTGTYEQYV. The CDR3 DNA sequence: TGTGCCAGCAGAAGGACAGGAACCTACGAGCAGTACGTC.